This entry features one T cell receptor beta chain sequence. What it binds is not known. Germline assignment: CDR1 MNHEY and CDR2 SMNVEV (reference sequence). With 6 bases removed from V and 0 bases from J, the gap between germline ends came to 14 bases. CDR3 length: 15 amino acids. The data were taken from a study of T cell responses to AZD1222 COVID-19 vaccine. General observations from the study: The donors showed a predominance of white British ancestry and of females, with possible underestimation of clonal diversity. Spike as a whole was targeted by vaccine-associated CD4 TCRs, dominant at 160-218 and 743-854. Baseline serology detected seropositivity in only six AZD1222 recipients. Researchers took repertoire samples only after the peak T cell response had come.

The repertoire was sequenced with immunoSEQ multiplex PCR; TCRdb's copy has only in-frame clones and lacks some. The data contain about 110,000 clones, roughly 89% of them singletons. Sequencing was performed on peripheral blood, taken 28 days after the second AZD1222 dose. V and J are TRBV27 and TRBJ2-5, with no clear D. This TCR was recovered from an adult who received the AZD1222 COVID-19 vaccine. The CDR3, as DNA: TGTGCCAGCAGGCCGCTCGAAGCGTACCAAGAGACCCAGTACTTC. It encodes CASRPLEAYQETQYF.